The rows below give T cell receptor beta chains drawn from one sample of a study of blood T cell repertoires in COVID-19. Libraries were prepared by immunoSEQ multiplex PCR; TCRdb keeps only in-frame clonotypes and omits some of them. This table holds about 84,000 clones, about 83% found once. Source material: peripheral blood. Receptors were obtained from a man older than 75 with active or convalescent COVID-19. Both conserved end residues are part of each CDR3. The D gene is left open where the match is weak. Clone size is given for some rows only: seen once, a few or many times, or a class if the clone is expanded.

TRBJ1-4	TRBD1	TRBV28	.	CASTRDRGMTNEKLFF	TGTGCCAGCACTCGGGACAGGGGTATGACTAATGAAAAACTGTTTTTT
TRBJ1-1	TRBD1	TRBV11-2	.	CASNLVRTGEAFF	TGTGCCAGCAACTTAGTTCGGACAGGGGAAGCTTTCTTT
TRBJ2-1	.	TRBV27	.	CASATQLNEQFF	TGTGCCAGCGCAACCCAACTCAATGAGCAGTTCTTC
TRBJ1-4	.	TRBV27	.	CASSFRGGLWEKLFF	TGTGCCAGCAGTTTCCGGGGGGGGCTATGGGAAAAACTGTTTTTT
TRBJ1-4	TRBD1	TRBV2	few	CASRGTANEKLFF	TGTGCCAGCAGAGGGACAGCGAATGAAAAACTGTTTTTT
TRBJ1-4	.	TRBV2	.	CASKEMRNEKLFF	TGTGCCAGCAAGGAGATGAGAAATGAAAAACTGTTTTTT
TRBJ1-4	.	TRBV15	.	CATSTTRTEINFRGEKLFF	TGTGCCACCAGCACGACCCGGACAGAGATAAATTTCCGAGGAGAAAAACTGTTTTTT
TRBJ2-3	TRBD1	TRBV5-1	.	CASSLPGGGTDTQYF	TGCGCCAGCAGCTTGCCAGGGGGCGGGACAGATACGCAGTATTTT
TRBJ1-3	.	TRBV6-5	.	CASSYEITGNTIYF	TGTGCCAGCAGTTACGAGATAACTGGAAACACCATATATTTT
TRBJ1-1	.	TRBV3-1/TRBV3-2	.	CASSHVQGPNTEAFF	TGTGCCAGCAGCCATGTTCAGGGCCCCAACACTGAAGCTTTCTTT
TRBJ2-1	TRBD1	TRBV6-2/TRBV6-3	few	CASSYPGGYNEQFF	TGTGCCAGCAGTTACCCAGGGGGTTACAATGAGCAGTTCTTC
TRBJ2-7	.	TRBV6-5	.	CASSRRAGAPYEQYF	TGTGCCAGCAGCCGCCGGGCGGGGGCGCCCTACGAGCAGTACTTC
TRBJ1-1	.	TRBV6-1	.	CASSEYASGLTEAFF	TGTGCCAGCAGTGAGTACGCGTCGGGACTTACTGAAGCTTTCTTT
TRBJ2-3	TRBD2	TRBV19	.	CASSIRLAGEGDTQYF	TGTGCCAGTAGTATAAGACTAGCGGGAGAAGGAGATACGCAGTATTTT
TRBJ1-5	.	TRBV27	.	CASSFQPGQTNQPQHF	TGTGCCAGCAGTTTCCAACCCGGACAGACTAATCAGCCCCAGCATTTT
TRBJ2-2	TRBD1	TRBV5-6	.	CASSLGDRLTGELFF	TGTGCCAGCAGCTTAGGGGACAGGTTGACCGGGGAGCTGTTTTTT
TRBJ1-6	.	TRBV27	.	CASRQGSSSYNSPLHF	TGTGCCAGCAGGCAGGGGTCGAGCTCCTATAATTCACCCCTCCACTTT
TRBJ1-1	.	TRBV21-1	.	CASSKGTRGAVTEAFF	TGTGCCAGCAGCAAAGGAACTCGGGGGGCCGTCACTGAAGCTTTCTTT
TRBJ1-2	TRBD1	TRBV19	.	CASTAQGDQRYGYTF	TGTGCCAGTACTGCACAGGGGGATCAGCGATATGGCTACACCTTC
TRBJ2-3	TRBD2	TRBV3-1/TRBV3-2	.	CASSQGAGGNTDTQYF	TGTGCCAGCAGCCAAGGCGCGGGAGGGAACACAGATACGCAGTATTTT
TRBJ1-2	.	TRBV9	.	CASSVDSNYGYTF	TGTGCCAGCAGCGTAGACTCTAACTATGGCTACACCTTC
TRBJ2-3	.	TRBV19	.	CASRPGHRTDTQYF	TGTGCCAGTAGGCCGGGACACCGCACAGATACGCAGTATTTT
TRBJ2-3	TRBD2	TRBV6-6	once	CASSGLADTQYF	TGTGCCAGCAGCGGACTAGCGGATACGCAGTATTTT
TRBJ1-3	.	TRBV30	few	CAWSSTVPPTFYF	TGTGCCTGGAGCTCTACAGTGCCCCCAACTTTCTATTTT
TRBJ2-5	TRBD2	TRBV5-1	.	CASSFRGLQETQYF	TGCGCCAGCAGCTTTCGGGGACTACAAGAGACCCAGTACTTC
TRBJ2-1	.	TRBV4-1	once	CASSHVGGASGNEQFF	TGCGCCAGCAGCCACGTAGGGGGGGCCTCCGGAAATGAGCAGTTCTTC
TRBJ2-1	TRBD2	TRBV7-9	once	CASSLGSSGGPNEQFF	TGTGCCAGCAGCCTGGGTAGTAGCGGGGGACCTAATGAGCAGTTCTTC
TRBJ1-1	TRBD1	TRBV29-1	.	CSGGQGNTEAFF	TGCAGCGGGGGACAGGGAAACACTGAAGCTTTCTTT
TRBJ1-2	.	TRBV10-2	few	CASKISTGGYGYTF	TGCGCCAGTAAGATATCAACGGGAGGGTATGGCTACACCTTC
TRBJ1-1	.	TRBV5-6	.	CASSWDTLNTEAFF	TGTGCCAGCAGCTGGGACACTTTGAACACTGAAGCTTTCTTT
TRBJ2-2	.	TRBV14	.	CASSSQPGQNTGELFF	TGTGCCAGCAGCAGCCAACCGGGACAAAACACCGGGGAGCTGTTTTTT
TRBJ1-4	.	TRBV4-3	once	CASSPEWGAPNEKLFF	TGCGCCAGCAGCCCCGAATGGGGCGCGCCTAATGAAAAACTGTTTTTT
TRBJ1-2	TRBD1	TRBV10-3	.	CAALRDREGYNYGYTF	TGTGCCGCCCTCCGGGACAGGGAGGGATATAACTATGGCTACACCTTC
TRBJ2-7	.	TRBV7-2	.	CASRFNRDYEQYF	TGTGCCAGCAGATTTAACCGGGACTACGAGCAGTACTTC
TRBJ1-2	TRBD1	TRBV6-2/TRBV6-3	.	CASSYETGGLDYGYTF	TGTGCCAGCAGTTACGAGACAGGGGGCTTGGACTATGGCTACACCTTC
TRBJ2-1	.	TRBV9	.	CASSVRGEDYAHNEQFF	TGTGCCAGCAGCGTAAGAGGGGAGGACTACGCACACAATGAGCAGTTCTTC
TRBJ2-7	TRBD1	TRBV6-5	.	CASSYGPRTGAHEQYF	TGTGCCAGCAGTTACGGACCTCGGACAGGGGCCCACGAGCAGTACTTC
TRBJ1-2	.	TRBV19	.	CASSIWVGGRYGYTF	TGTGCCAGTAGTATCTGGGTTGGAGGGCGGTATGGCTACACCTTC
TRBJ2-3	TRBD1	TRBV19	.	CASKQGDLGTDTQYF	TGTGCCAGTAAGCAGGGGGATTTGGGCACAGATACGCAGTATTTT
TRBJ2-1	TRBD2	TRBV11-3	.	CASSLSSGGGSYNEQFF	TGTGCCAGCAGCTTGTCTAGCGGGGGAGGCTCCTACAATGAGCAGTTCTTC
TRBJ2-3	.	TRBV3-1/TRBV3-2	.	CASSQRSGRDTQYF	TGTGCCAGCAGCCAGCGAAGCGGTAGGGATACGCAGTATTTT
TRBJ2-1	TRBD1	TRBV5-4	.	CASSQTRQGVSQFF	TGTGCCAGCAGCCAGACCCGACAGGGGGTTAGTCAGTTCTTC
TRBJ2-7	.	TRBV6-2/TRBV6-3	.	CASSSDRYEQYF	TGTGCCAGCAGTTCCGACAGATACGAGCAGTACTTC
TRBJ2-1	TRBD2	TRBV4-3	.	CASSQRLAGEGNEQFF	TGCGCCAGCAGCCAAAGACTAGCGGGAGAGGGCAATGAGCAGTTCTTC
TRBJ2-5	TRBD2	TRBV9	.	CASSVAGGAGPGGETQYF	TGTGCCAGCAGCGTAGCCGGGGGGGCAGGCCCCGGGGGAGAGACCCAGTACTTC
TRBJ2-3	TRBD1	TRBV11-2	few	CASSWDRGIDTQYF	TGTGCCAGCAGTTGGGACAGGGGGATAGATACGCAGTATTTT